The source of this TCR beta chain is a study of CD8 T cells in ankylosing spondylitis. General study results and limits: Roughly 8 highly homologous variants made up a TCR beta motif, and this motif appeared characteristic of ankylosing spondylitis blood.

MiXCR, run by TCRdb on the 5' RACE reads, gives a single entry per CDR3 protein. This table holds 300,000 to 400,000 distinct CDR3 sequences, under 25% found once. The junction had 8 bases not matched to a gene; V was cut back by 0 bases and J by 8 bases. CDR1 and CDR2 from the germline V gene are LGHDT and YNNKEL (reference sequence). The CDR3 is 17 amino acids. As concerns this clonotype: As yet, its antigen is unknown.

The receptor was derived from a male donor with ankylosing spondylitis. The rearrangement links TRBV3-1 to TRBJ2-2; TRBD1 aligns across 11 bases. Material for sequencing was blood, either unsorted or a sorted T cell fraction (not recorded which). The CDR3: CASSQDQGTGGAGELFF. The CDR3 nucleotides read TGTGCCAGCAGCCAAGATCAGGGGACAGGGGGAGCGGGGGAGCTGTTTTTT.